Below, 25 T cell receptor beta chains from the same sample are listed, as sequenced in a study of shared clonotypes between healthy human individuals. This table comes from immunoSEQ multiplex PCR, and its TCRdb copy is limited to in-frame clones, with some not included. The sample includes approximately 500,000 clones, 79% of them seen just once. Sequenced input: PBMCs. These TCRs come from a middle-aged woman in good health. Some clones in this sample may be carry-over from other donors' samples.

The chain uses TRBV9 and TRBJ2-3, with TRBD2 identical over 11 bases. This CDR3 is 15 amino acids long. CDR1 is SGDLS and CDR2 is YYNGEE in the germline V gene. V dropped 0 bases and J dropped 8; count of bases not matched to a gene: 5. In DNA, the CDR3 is TGTGCCAGCAGCGTAGGTGGGCTAGCGGGAGGTACGCAGTATTTT. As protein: CASSVGGLAGGTQYF.

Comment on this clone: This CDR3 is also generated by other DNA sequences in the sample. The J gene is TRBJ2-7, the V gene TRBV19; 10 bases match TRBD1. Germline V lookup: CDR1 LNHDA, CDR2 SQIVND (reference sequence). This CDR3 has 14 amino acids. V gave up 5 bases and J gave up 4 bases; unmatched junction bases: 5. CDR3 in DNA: TGTGCCAGTAGTCCGCGACAGGGGGCTTACGAGCAGTACTTC. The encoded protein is CASSPRQGAYEQYF.

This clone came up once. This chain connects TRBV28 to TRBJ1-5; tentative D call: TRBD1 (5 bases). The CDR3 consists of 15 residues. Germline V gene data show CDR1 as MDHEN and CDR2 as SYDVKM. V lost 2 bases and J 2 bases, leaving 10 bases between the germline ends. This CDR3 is CASSLAGLGNQPQHF. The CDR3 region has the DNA TGTGCCAGCAGTTTAGCAGGGTTGGGCAATCAGCCCCAGCATTTT.

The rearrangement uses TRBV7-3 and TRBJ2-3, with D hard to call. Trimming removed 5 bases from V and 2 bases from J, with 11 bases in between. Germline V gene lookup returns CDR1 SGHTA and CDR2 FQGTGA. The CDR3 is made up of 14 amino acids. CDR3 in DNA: TGTGCCAGCAGCCGTGGCCTAGTCACAGATACGCAGTATTTT. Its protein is CASSRGLVTDTQYF.

The CDR3 nucleotides are TGTGCCAGCAGTGCATCCCGACTAGCGGGAGGTTTCGGGACCCAGTACTTC. Translating gives CASSASRLAGGFGTQYF. V usage is TRBV27 and J usage is TRBJ2-5; 13 bases align to TRBD2. The CDR3 totals 17 residues. V gave up 5 bases and J gave up 7 bases; unmatched junction bases: 13. Germline CDR1 reads MNHEY; CDR2 reads SMNVEV (reference sequence).

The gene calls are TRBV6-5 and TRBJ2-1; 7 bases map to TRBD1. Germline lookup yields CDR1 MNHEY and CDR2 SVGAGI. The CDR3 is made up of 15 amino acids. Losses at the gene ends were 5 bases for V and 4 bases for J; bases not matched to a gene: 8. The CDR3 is CASSPRGRGYNEQFF. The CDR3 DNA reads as TGTGCCAGCAGTCCTCGGGGCAGGGGGTACAATGAGCAGTTCTTC.

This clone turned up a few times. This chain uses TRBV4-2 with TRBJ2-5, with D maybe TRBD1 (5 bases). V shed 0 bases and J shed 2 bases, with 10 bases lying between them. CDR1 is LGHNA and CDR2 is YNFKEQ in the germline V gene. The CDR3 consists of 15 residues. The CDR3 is CASSQDWTRQETQYF. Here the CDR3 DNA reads TGTGCCAGCAGCCAAGATTGGACAAGACAAGAGACCCAGTACTTC.

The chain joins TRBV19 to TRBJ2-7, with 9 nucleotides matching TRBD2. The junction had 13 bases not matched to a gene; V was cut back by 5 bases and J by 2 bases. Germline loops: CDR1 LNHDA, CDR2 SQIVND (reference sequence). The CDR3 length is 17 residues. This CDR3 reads CASSPPLAGGGAYEQYF. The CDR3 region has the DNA TGTGCCAGTAGTCCCCCACTAGCGGGCGGAGGGGCCTACGAGCAGTACTTC.

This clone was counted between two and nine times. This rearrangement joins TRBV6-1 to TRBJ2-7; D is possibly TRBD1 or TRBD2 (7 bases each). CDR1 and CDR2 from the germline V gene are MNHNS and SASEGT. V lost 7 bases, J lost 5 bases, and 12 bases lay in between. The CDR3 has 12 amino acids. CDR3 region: CASNRGGNEQYF. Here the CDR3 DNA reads TGTGCCAGCAACAGGGGAGGGAACGAGCAGTACTTC.

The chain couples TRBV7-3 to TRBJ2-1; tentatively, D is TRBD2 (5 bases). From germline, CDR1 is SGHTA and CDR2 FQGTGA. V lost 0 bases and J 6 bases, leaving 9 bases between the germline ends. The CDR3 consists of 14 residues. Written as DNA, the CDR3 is TGTGCCAGCAGCTTAACACTAGGTCCCAATGAGCAGTTCTTC. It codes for CASSLTLGPNEQFF.

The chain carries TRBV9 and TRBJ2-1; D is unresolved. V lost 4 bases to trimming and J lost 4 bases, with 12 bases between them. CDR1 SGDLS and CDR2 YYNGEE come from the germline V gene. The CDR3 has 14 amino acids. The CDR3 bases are TGTGCCAGCAGCATCCAACCCCATTACAATGAGCAGTTCTTC. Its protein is CASSIQPHYNEQFF.

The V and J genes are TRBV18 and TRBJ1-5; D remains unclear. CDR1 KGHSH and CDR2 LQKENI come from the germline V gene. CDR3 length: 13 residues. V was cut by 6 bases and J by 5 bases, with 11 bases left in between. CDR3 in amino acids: CASSAAADQPQHF. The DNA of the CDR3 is TGTGCCAGCTCGGCTGCGGCCGATCAGCCCCAGCATTTT.

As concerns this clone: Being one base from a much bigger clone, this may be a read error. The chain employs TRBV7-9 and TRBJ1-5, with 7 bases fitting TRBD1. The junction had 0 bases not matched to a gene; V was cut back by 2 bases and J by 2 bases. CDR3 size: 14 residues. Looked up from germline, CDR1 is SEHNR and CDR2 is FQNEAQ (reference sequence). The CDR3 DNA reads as TGTGCCAGCAGCTTAACAGGGGGCAATCAGCCCCAGCATTTT. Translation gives CASSLTGGNQPQHF.

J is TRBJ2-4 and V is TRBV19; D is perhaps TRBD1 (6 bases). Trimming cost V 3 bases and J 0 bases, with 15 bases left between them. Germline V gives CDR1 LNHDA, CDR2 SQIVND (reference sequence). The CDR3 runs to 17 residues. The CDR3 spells CASSITFAGVAKNIQYF. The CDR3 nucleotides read TGTGCCAGTAGTATCACGTTCGCAGGGGTAGCCAAAAACATTCAGTACTTC.

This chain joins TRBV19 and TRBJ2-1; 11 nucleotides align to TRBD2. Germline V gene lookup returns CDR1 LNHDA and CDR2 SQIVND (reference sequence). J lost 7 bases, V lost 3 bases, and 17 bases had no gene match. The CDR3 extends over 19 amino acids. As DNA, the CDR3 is TGTGCCAGTAGTATCCCCCCCTCTCTAGCGGGAGGCGGCGGGAATGAGCAGTTCTTC. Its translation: CASSIPPSLAGGGGNEQFF.

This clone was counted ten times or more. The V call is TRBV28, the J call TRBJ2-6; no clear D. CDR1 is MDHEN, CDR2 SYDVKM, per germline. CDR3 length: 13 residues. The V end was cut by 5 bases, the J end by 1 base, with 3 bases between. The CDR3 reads CASSPSGANVLTF. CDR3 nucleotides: TGTGCCAGCAGTCCGTCTGGGGCCAACGTCCTGACTTTC.

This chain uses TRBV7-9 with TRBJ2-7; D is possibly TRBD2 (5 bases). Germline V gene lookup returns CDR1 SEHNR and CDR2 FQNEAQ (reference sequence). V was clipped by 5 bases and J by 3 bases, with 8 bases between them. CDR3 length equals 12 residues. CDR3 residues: CASSPGFYEQYF. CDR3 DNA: TGTGCCAGCAGCCCGGGGTTCTACGAGCAGTACTTC.

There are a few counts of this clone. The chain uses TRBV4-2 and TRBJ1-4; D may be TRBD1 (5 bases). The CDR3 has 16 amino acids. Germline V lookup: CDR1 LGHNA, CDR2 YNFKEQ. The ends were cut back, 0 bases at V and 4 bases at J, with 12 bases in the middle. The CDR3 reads CASSQESTVNNEKLFF. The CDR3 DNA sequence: TGTGCCAGCAGCCAAGAATCGACAGTCAATAATGAAAAACTGTTTTTT.

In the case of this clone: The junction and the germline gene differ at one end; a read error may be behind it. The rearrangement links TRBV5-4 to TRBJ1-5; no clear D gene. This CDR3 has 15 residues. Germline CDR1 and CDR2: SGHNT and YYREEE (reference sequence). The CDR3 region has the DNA TGCGCCAGCAGCCAAGCCCACAGAAGCAATCAGCCCCAGCATTTT. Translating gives CASSQAHRSNQPQHF.

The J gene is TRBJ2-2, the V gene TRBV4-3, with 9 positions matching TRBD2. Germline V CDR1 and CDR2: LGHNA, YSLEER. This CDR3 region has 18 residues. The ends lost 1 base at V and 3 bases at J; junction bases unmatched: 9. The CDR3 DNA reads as TGCGCCAGCAGCCAAGGACTAGCGGTGGCCCCCGACACCGGGGAGCTGTTTTTT. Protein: CASSQGLAVAPDTGELFF.

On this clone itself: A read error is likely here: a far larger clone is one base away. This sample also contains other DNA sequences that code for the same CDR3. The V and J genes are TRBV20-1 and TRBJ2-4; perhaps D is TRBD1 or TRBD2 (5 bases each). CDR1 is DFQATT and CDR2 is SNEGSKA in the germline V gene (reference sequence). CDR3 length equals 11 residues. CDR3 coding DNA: TGCAGTGCCAGGTCCGGGACCATTCAGTACTTT. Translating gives CSARSGTIQYF.

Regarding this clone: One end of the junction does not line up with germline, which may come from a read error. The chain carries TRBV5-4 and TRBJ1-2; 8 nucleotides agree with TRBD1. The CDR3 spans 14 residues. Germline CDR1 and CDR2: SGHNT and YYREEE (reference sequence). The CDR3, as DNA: TGTGCCAGCAGCCCCCCGGGACAGGCTCCTACTATCGCCTTC. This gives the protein CASSPPGQAPTIAF.

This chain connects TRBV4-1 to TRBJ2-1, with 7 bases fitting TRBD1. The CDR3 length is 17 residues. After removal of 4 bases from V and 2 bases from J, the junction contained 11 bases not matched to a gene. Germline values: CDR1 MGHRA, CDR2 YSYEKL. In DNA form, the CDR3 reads TGCGCCAGCAGCCGGACATGGGACAGACGAACCTACAATGAGCAGTTCTTC. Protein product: CASSRTWDRRTYNEQFF.

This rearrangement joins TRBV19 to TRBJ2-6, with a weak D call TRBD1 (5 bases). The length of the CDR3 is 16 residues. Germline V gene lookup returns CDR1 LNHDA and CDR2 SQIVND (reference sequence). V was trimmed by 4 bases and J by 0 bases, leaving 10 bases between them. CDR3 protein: CASSRDSPSGANVLTF. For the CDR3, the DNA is TGTGCCAGTAGTAGAGACAGCCCCTCTGGGGCCAACGTCCTGACTTTC.

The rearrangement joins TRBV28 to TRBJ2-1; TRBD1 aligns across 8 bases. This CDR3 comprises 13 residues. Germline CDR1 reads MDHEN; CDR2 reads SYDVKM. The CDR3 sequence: CAWARDRINEQFF. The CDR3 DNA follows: TGTGCATGGGCCCGGGACAGGATCAATGAGCAGTTCTTC.